Listed here are 31 T cell receptor beta chains from one sample, sequenced in a study of cytomegalovirus exposure and HLA in healthy donors. With 60 Vbeta and 13 Jbeta primers, the PCR was carried out. TCRdb's table, derived via immunoSEQ multiplex PCR, lists solely in-frame clones and lacks some. Of 140,000 to 150,000 clones in the sample, roughly 70% were seen once. Material for sequencing was PBMCs. The origin of the receptors is a woman aged 55-70 years in good health and CMV-seropositive.

This clone showed up just a few times. The J gene is TRBJ1-1, the V gene TRBV21-1; the table's D call, TRBD1, was not checked against the DNA. TRBV21-1 is a listed pseudogene. The CDR3 loop spans 15 amino acids. This chain's CDR3 is CASSKEVGRNTEAFF. CDR3 DNA sequence: TGTGCCAGCAGCAAAGAGGTGGGCAGAAACACTGAAGCTTTCTTT.

This clone is medium-sized by share. V usage is TRBV7-6 and J usage is TRBJ2-1; 8 nucleotides agree with TRBD2. There are 16 residues in the CDR3. V lost 5 bases to trimming and J lost 3 bases; unmatched junction nucleotides: 9. The germline gives CDR1 SGHVS, CDR2 FNYEAQ. The CDR3 here is CASSRPGLAGYNEQFF. The DNA of the CDR3 is TGTGCCAGCAGCCGCCCGGGGCTAGCGGGCTACAATGAGCAGTTCTTC.

There are a few counts of this clone. The chain uses TRBV6-5 and TRBJ1-1, with a tentative D call TRBD1 (5 bases). The CDR3 consists of 12 residues. CDR1 is MNHEY and CDR2 is SVGAGI in the germline V gene. V lost 4 bases to trimming and J lost 3 bases, with 6 bases between them. The CDR3 reads CASSSGYTEAFF. The CDR3 bases are TGTGCCAGCAGTTCAGGGTACACTGAAGCTTTCTTT.

This clone was detected only a few times. V is TRBV6-1 and J is TRBJ2-1; unclear D gene. Germline CDR1 reads MNHNS; CDR2 reads SASEGT. The CDR3 runs to 12 residues. Trimming removed 4 bases from V and 4 bases from J, with 5 bases in between. The CDR3 spells CASSAQYNEQFF. CDR3 sequence (DNA): TGTGCCAGCAGTGCACAGTACAATGAGCAGTTCTTC.

This chain joins TRBV10-3 and TRBJ2-7; TRBD2 matches 7 bases. The CDR3 has 14 residues. Germline lookup yields CDR1 ENHRY and CDR2 SYGVKD. The V and J ends lost 4 bases and 7 bases, in that order; junction bases with no gene match: 10. The CDR3 protein is CAISGGGRAEEQYF. CDR3 nucleotide sequence: TGTGCCATCAGTGGGGGAGGGAGGGCTGAGGAGCAGTACTTC.

V is TRBV7-8 and J is TRBJ1-1, with TRBD1 identical over 8 bases. J was trimmed by 5 bases and V by 5 bases; bases with no gene match: 13. Germline V lookup: CDR1 SGHVS, CDR2 FQNEAQ. This CDR3 comprises 16 residues. DNA of the CDR3: TGTGCCAGCAGCACGCAGGCAGGGGGCGCTGGGACTGAAGCTTTCTTT. Amino acid sequence: CASSTQAGGAGTEAFF.

The chain joins TRBV5-6 to TRBJ2-7, with TRBD1 matching 7 bases. CDR1 and CDR2 (germline): SGHDT, YYEEEE. The CDR3 length is 13 residues. V was pared by 4 bases and J by 2 bases, with 3 bases of the junction left unmatched. The CDR3 bases are TGTGCCAGCAGCAATACAGGGGCCTACGAGCAGTACTTC. It yields the protein CASSNTGAYEQYF.

This CDR3 reads CASSGAYEQYF. The CDR3 coding sequence is TGTGCCAGTAGCGGAGCCTACGAGCAGTACTTC. V gene TRBV28 combines with J gene TRBJ2-7; perhaps TRBD2 as D (6 bases). V was shortened by 9 bases and J by 2 bases, with 8 bases between the two germline ends. Germline V CDR1 and CDR2: MDHEN, SYDVKM. This CDR3 spans 11 amino acids.

The V gene is TRBV4-1, the J gene TRBJ1-4, with D maybe TRBD1 (6 bases). The CDR3 contains 17 residues. Germline CDR1 and CDR2: MGHRA and YSYEKL. V was clipped by 3 bases and J by 4 bases, with 18 bases between them. CDR3: CASSQTYLQGSNEKLFF. DNA for the CDR3: TGCGCCAGCAGCCAGACGTACCTCCAGGGGAGTAATGAAAAACTGTTTTTT.

The V and J genes are TRBV7-9 and TRBJ2-7; D unresolved. The CDR3 length is 13 residues. Germline CDR1 is SEHNR and CDR2 is FQNEAQ (reference sequence). Trimming took off 5 bases at V and 3 bases at J, with 11 bases between the two ends. This chain's CDR3 is CASSPTSLYEQYF. CDR3 DNA sequence: TGTGCCAGCAGCCCTACTTCACTCTACGAGCAGTACTTC.

The chain has TRBV5-1 and TRBJ2-3; TRBD2 matches at 7 bases. V lost 4 bases to trimming and J lost 3 bases; unmatched junction nucleotides: 8. CDR1 and CDR2 from the germline V gene are SGHRS and YFSETQ. The CDR3 loop spans 15 amino acids. This CDR3 reads CASSPSSRETDTQYF. In nucleotides, the CDR3 is TGCGCCAGCAGCCCCTCCTCGCGGGAGACAGATACGCAGTATTTT.

The V gene is TRBV6-4, the J gene TRBJ2-7, with D possibly matching TRBD1 (6 bases). V lost 4 bases, J lost 3 bases, and 25 bases lay in between. The germline V gene encodes CDR1 MRHNA and CDR2 SNTAGT. CDR3 length: 18 residues. This CDR3 reads CASSAAPAGTIGYYEQYF. The CDR3 DNA reads as TGTGCCAGCAGTGCCGCCCCAGCAGGGACAATCGGCTACTACGAGCAGTACTTC.

The table lists this clone with a count of one. The chain carries TRBV29-1 and TRBJ2-5, with D hard to call. Germline lookup yields CDR1 SQVTM and CDR2 ANQGSEA. Trimming took off 6 bases at V and 5 bases at J, with 13 bases between the two ends. CDR3 length: 12 amino acids. CDR3 sequence (DNA): TGCAGCGTACATGGCGGTGGGGAGACCCAGTACTTC. Translated, it gives CSVHGGGETQYF.

Points on this clone: Other nucleotide sequences from this sample produce the same CDR3. The chain links TRBV6-1 to TRBJ1-4; 7 nucleotides match TRBD1. V lost 0 bases, J lost 3 bases, and 4 bases stayed unmatched. The CDR3 totals 16 residues. Germline CDR1 MNHNS, CDR2 SASEGT. The CDR3 loop is CASSEARGTANEKLFF. In DNA, the CDR3 is TGTGCCAGCAGTGAAGCACGGGGGACAGCTAATGAAAAACTGTTTTTT.

The J gene is TRBJ1-2, the V gene TRBV10-3, with D maybe TRBD1 (6 bases). The CDR3 length is 15 residues. The germline CDR1 and CDR2 sequences are ENHRY and SYGVKD. Trimming shortened V by 4 bases and J by 7 bases, and 19 bases separated the two germline ends. CDR3 DNA: TGTGCCATCAGTGCTGAACGAGGGGGGGCCGGTGGCTACACCTTC. Translation gives CAISAERGGAGGYTF.

This chain uses TRBV5-1 with TRBJ1-4, with D perhaps matching TRBD1 (6 bases). V lost 5 bases to trimming and J lost 0 bases, with 8 bases between them. CDR3 length: 14 residues. CDR1 SGHRS and CDR2 YFSETQ come from the germline V gene. The CDR3 spells CASRGTTTNEKLFF. For the CDR3, the DNA is TGCGCCAGCAGAGGGACAACAACTAATGAAAAACTGTTTTTT.

Only a few counts were recorded for this clone. CDR3 sequence reads: CASSPGQSGELFF. The CDR3 region has the DNA TGTGCCAGCAGTCCGGGACAATCCGGGGAGCTGTTTTTT. The chain couples TRBV28 to TRBJ2-2; tentatively, D is TRBD1 (6 bases). The germline V gene has CDR1 MDHEN and CDR2 SYDVKM. Trimming took 5 bases from V and 6 from J, leaving 10 bases between them. CDR3 size: 13 residues.

This sequence joins TRBV6-1 and TRBJ2-1; TRBD2 matches 13 bases. The V gene end was trimmed by 4 bases and the J gene end by 8 bases; junction bases not matched to a gene: 11. Germline assignment: CDR1 MNHNS and CDR2 SASEGT. The CDR3 is 17 amino acids. CDR3 sequence: CASSGPRTSGRPDEQFF. DNA for the CDR3: TGTGCCAGCAGTGGGCCCCGGACTAGCGGGAGACCGGATGAGCAGTTCTTC.

This chain links TRBV5-4 with TRBJ2-3; 10 bases are a match to TRBD1. The CDR3 is 18 residues long. V was pared by 3 bases and J by 2 bases, with 12 bases of the junction left unmatched. CDR1 SGHNT and CDR2 YYREEE come from the germline V gene (reference sequence). The CDR3 nucleotides are TGTGCCAGCAGCTCCCGACAGGGGGCGCATTTGAACACAGATACGCAGTATTTT. As protein: CASSSRQGAHLNTDTQYF.

The chain couples TRBV7-9 to TRBJ1-2; D possibly corresponds to TRBD1 (5 bases). Germline assignment: CDR1 SEHNR and CDR2 FQNEAQ (reference sequence). The CDR3 covers 15 residues. With 1 base removed from V and 0 bases from J, the gap between germline ends came to 9 bases. CDR3 residues: CASSLDRTTNYGYTF. The CDR3 DNA reads as TGTGCCAGCAGCTTAGACAGGACCACTAACTATGGCTACACCTTC.

V gene TRBV19 combines with J gene TRBJ1-3; D ambiguous. The CDR3 is made up of 14 amino acids. The ends were cut back, 6 bases at V and 4 bases at J, with 13 bases in the middle. Germline-derived CDR1 and CDR2 are LNHDA and SQIVND (reference sequence). CDR3 protein: CASSPQAVGNTIYF. For the CDR3, the DNA is TGTGCCAGTAGCCCTCAGGCTGTCGGAAACACCATATATTTT. The variable domain in full, with the rest retrieved from reference TRBV19 and TRBJ1-3, is DGGITQSPKYLFRKEGQNVTLSCEQNLNHDAMYWYRQDPGQGLRLIYYSQIVNDFQKGDIAEGYSVSREKKESFPLTVTSAQKNPTAFYLCASSPQAVGNTIYFGEGSWLTVV.

The chain is built from TRBV4-1 and TRBJ2-5, with D possibly TRBD2 on 7 matching bases. CDR1 MGHRA and CDR2 YSYEKL come from the germline V gene. The CDR3 sequence is 15 residues long. V lost 0 bases and J 5 bases, leaving 13 bases between the germline ends. The CDR3 is CASSQDIGGRETQYF. DNA for the CDR3: TGCGCCAGCAGCCAAGATATCGGGGGGCGGGAGACCCAGTACTTC.

The chain couples TRBV14 to TRBJ2-2; D is perhaps TRBD1 (6 bases). Germline V gene sequence: CDR1 SGHDN, CDR2 FVKESK. The CDR3 runs 15 residues. With 8 bases removed from V and 2 bases from J, the gap between germline ends came to 15 bases. The CDR3 sequence: CASRLGTYNTGELFF. The DNA for the CDR3 is TGTGCCAGCCGTCTAGGGACATACAACACCGGGGAGCTGTTTTTT.

In DNA form, the CDR3 reads TGTGCCAGCAGCGTAGGGACAGACCGTAACACCGGGGAGCTGTTTTTT. Its protein product is CASSVGTDRNTGELFF. The J gene is TRBJ2-2, the V gene TRBV9, with D possibly matching TRBD1 (6 bases). Germline loops: CDR1 SGDLS, CDR2 YYNGEE. V lost 0 bases and J lost 2, with 11 bases in between. This CDR3 contains 16 residues.

This chain joins TRBV7-6 and TRBJ2-7, with D tentatively TRBD1 (5 bases). The germline V and J ends were trimmed by 5 bases and 3 bases, with 8 bases remaining between them. CDR1 SGHVS and CDR2 FNYEAQ come from the germline V gene. This CDR3 is 12 amino acids long. The CDR3 here is CASSVDSYEQYF. In DNA form, the CDR3 reads TGTGCCAGCAGCGTCGACAGCTACGAGCAGTACTTC.

The sample holds a few counts of this clone. This specimen includes other DNA sequences encoding the same CDR3. The chain recombines TRBV5-1 with TRBJ2-5; 8 bases map to TRBD2. Germline V gives CDR1 SGHRS, CDR2 YFSETQ. Trimming took 0 bases from V and 5 from J; bases not matched to a gene: 0. CDR3 length: 13 amino acids. Here the CDR3 DNA reads TGCGCCAGCAGCTTGGGACTAGCGGAGACCCAGTACTTC. It is translated as CASSLGLAETQYF.

In DNA, the CDR3 is TGTGCCAGCAGCTCCGCGACTAGACTACCTAGCACAGATACGCAGTATTTT. It codes for CASSSATRLPSTDTQYF. This sequence joins TRBV5-4 and TRBJ2-3, with D perhaps TRBD2 (6 bases). V was pared by 3 bases and J by 0 bases, with 17 bases between. This CDR3 is built from 17 residues. CDR1 and CDR2 (germline): SGHNT, YYREEE (reference sequence).

V is TRBV4-1 and J is TRBJ2-1; 7 nucleotides agree with TRBD2. Germline V gene data show CDR1 as MGHRA and CDR2 as YSYEKL. CDR3 length: 15 amino acids. After removal of 2 bases from V and 3 bases from J, the junction contained 4 bases not matched to a gene. This CDR3 reads CASSQWGGSYNEQFF. The CDR3 DNA is TGCGCCAGCAGCCAATGGGGCGGGAGCTACAATGAGCAGTTCTTC.

This clone was counted once. The chain recombines TRBV10-3 with TRBJ2-1; possible D gene TRBD1, 8 bases. The CDR3 totals 14 residues. Per the germline V gene, CDR1 is ENHRY and CDR2 is SYGVKD. V was clipped by 2 bases and J by 7 bases, with 12 bases between them. DNA of the CDR3: TGTGCCATCAGTGAGGGACAGGGAGGGAATGAGCAGTTCTTC. Residues: CAISEGQGGNEQFF.

J is TRBJ1-2 and V is TRBV14; D is possibly TRBD1 (6 bases). Per the germline V gene, CDR1 is SGHDN and CDR2 is FVKESK. There are 15 residues in the CDR3. V was pared by 4 bases and J by 2 bases, with 14 bases between. Written as DNA, the CDR3 is TGTGCCAGCAGCCCGCCAGGGACATTAAACTATGGCTACACCTTC. Its protein product is CASSPPGTLNYGYTF.

The chain joins TRBV27 to TRBJ2-1; 14 bases are shared with TRBD2. In germline, CDR1 is MNHEY, CDR2 SMNVEV (reference sequence). This CDR3 spans 16 amino acids. The V and J ends lost 6 bases and 11 bases, in that order; junction bases with no gene match: 12. CDR3 sequence: CASSLGDGLAGGKQFF. The CDR3 DNA follows: TGTGCCAGCAGCCTGGGCGACGGACTAGCGGGAGGCAAGCAGTTCTTC.